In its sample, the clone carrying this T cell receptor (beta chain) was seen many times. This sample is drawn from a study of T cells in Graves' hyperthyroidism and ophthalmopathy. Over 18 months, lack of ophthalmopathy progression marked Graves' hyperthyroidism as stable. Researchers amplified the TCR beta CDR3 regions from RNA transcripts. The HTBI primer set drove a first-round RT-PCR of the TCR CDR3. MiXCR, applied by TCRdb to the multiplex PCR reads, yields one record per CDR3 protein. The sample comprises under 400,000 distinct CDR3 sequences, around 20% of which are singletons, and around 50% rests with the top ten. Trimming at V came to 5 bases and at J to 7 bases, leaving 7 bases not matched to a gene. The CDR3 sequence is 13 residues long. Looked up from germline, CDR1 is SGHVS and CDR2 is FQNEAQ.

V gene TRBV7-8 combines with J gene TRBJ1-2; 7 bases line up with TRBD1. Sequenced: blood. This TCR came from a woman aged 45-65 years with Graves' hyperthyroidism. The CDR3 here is CASSLLQGSGYTF. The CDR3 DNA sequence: TGTGCCAGCAGCCTATTACAGGGGTCTGGCTACACCTTC.